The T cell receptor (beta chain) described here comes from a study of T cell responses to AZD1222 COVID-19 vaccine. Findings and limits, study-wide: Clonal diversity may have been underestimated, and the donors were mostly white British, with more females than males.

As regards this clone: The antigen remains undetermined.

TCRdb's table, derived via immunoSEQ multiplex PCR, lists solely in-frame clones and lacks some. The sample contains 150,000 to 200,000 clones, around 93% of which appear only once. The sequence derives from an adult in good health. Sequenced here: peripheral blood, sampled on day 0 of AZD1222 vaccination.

CDR3 bases: TGTGCCAGCGGACGAGCGGGGGGGTACACAGATACGCAGTATTTT. It translates to CASGRAGGYTDTQYF. This chain joins TRBV4-2 and TRBJ2-3; 10 nucleotides line up with TRBD2. The J segment lost 2 bases and the V segment lost 8 bases, leaving 7 bases of the junction unmatched. The CDR3 totals 15 residues. Germline V lookup: CDR1 LGHNA, CDR2 YNFKEQ.